This T cell receptor beta chain stems from a study of cytomegalovirus exposure and HLA in healthy donors. Remarks on this clone: Antigen unknown.

Using immunoSEQ multiplex PCR, the repertoire was profiled, and TCRdb retains in-frame clones only, with some absent. The data show about 170,000 clones, roughly 91% seen once. Points from the study as a whole: Both high specificity and high sensitivity reportedly marked the classifier's diagnosis of cytomegalovirus status. The study put under 200 TCR beta chains on its list as cytomegalovirus-associated.

The specimen sequenced was PBMCs. This clonotype was obtained from a man younger than 35 in good health and CMV-seropositive.

The CDR3 spells CASREGSGRMDTQYF. The CDR3 DNA follows: TGCGCCAGCAGAGAGGGGAGCGGGAGAATGGATACGCAGTATTTT. The chain links TRBV4-1 to TRBJ2-3; TRBD2 aligns across 8 bases. The CDR3 length is 15 residues. Trimming at V came to 6 bases and at J to 6 bases, leaving 11 bases not matched to a gene. Germline CDR1 and CDR2: MGHRA and YSYEKL.